Presented here are 14 T cell receptor beta chains from one specimen sequenced in a study of blood T cell repertoires in COVID-19. Produced via immunoSEQ multiplex PCR; TCRdb's table is partial and in-frame only. The table records about 300,000 clones, about 85% of them present only once. Sequencing was done on a sample of peripheral blood. These receptors were collected from a human donor in a cohort sampled during active COVID-19.

The chain combines TRBV6-5 with TRBJ2-6; D might be TRBD2 (5 bases). The CDR3 consists of 16 residues. The V and J ends lost 4 bases and 2 bases respectively, with 12 bases between them. From germline, CDR1 is MNHEY and CDR2 SVGAGI. The CDR3 DNA sequence: TGTGCCAGCAGTTCCGGGGTGGGAGCTGGGGCCAACGTCCTGACTTTC. Amino acids: CASSSGVGAGANVLTF.

The chain uses TRBV18 and TRBJ1-6, with D unclear. The germline CDR1 and CDR2 sequences are KGHSH and LQKENI. The CDR3 is 15 amino acids. Deletions cut 4 bases from V and 5 bases from J, with 12 bases between. The CDR3 DNA sequence: TGTGCCAGCTCACTAGGACGGACTGATAATTCACCCCTCCACTTT. It specifies CASSLGRTDNSPLHF. Full variable domain (missing parts from reference TRBV18 and TRBJ1-6): NAGVMQNPRHLVRRRGQEARLRCSPMKGHSHVYWYRQLPEEGLKFMVYLQKENIIDESGMPKERFSAEFPKEGPSILRIQQVVRGDSAAYFCASSLGRTDNSPLHFGNGTRLTVT.

CDR3 amino acids: CAAYGDRRTDTQYF. DNA of the CDR3: TGTGCCGCCTACGGGGACAGACGCACAGATACGCAGTATTTT. The chain uses TRBV28 and TRBJ2-3; the match to TRBD1 covers 7 bases. V lost 11 bases to trimming and J lost 1 base; unmatched junction nucleotides: 9. This CDR3 is 14 amino acids long. The germline gives CDR1 MDHEN, CDR2 SYDVKM.

The gene calls are TRBV10-2 and TRBJ2-3; 7 bases align to TRBD2. Germline V gene data show CDR1 as WSHSY and CDR2 as SAAADI. V lost 10 bases and J lost 2; bases outside the gene matches: 12. The length of the CDR3 is 15 residues. The CDR3 DNA follows: TGCGCCACCAACCCTGCTAGCGGCTACACAGATACGCAGTATTTT. Translated, it gives CATNPASGYTDTQYF.

The J gene is TRBJ1-6, the V gene TRBV28; D might be TRBD1 (6 bases). This CDR3 comprises 16 residues. Trimming stripped 5 bases from V and 5 bases from J, with 16 bases between. Germline loops: CDR1 MDHEN, CDR2 SYDVKM. Written as DNA, the CDR3 is TGTGCCAGCAGTCTCGACGTCTCAGGGGATAATTCACCCCTCCACTTT. As protein: CASSLDVSGDNSPLHF. The whole variable domain, filled in from reference TRBV28 and TRBJ1-6, reads DVKVTQSSRYLVKRTGEKVFLECVQDMDHENMFWYRQDPGLGLRLIYFSYDVKMKEKGDIPEGYSVSREKKERFSLILESASTNQTSMYLCASSLDVSGDNSPLHFGNGTRLTVT.

V and J are TRBV9 and TRBJ2-3; D remains unclear. CDR1 and CDR2 (germline): SGDLS, YYNGEE. Trimming left V 0 bases short and J 4 bases short, with 12 bases between. The CDR3 sequence is 15 residues long. CDR3 region: CASSVVAARADTQYF. As DNA, the CDR3 is TGTGCCAGCAGCGTAGTGGCGGCCCGGGCAGATACGCAGTATTTT.

The chain joins TRBV2 to TRBJ2-2; TRBD2 matches 7 bases. CDR1 is SNHLY, CDR2 FYNNEI, per germline. The trim removed 8 bases at V and 0 bases at J, leaving 6 bases unmatched. The CDR3 extends over 15 amino acids. The CDR3 region has the DNA TGTGCCAGCCGCCGGGACTATACGAACACCGGGGAGCTGTTTTTT. Protein: CASRRDYTNTGELFF.

The V and J genes are TRBV2 and TRBJ1-1; D is perhaps TRBD1 (5 bases). CDR1 and CDR2 from the germline V gene are SNHLY and FYNNEI. Trimming took 6 bases from V and 1 from J, leaving 15 bases between them. The CDR3 contains 15 residues. The CDR3 DNA is TGTGCCAGCAGGATCTTTTCCGGGGGGAACACTGAAGCTTTCTTT. This encodes CASRIFSGGNTEAFF.

V usage is TRBV6-5 and J usage is TRBJ2-2, with unresolved D. Germline lookup yields CDR1 MNHEY and CDR2 SVGAGI. The CDR3 totals 12 residues. Trimming stripped 8 bases from V and 5 bases from J, with 9 bases between. CDR3 amino acids: CASGLQTGELFF. The CDR3 coding sequence is TGTGCCAGCGGGCTCCAAACCGGGGAGCTGTTTTTT.

The rearrangement joins TRBV12-3 or TRBV12-4 to TRBJ2-1, with D maybe TRBD2 (5 bases). The CDR3 loop spans 13 amino acids. V gave up 4 bases and J gave up 6 bases, with 10 bases separating them. DNA for the CDR3: TGTGCCAGCAGTTGGAAGGGAGCCAATGAGCAGTTCTTC. Protein product: CASSWKGANEQFF.

The chain uses TRBV28 and TRBJ2-7; 7 bases are shared with TRBD2. Losses at the gene ends were 6 bases for V and 4 bases for J; bases not matched to a gene: 6. Germline CDR1 is MDHEN and CDR2 is SYDVKM. The CDR3 is 13 residues long. In nucleotides, the CDR3 is TGTGCCAGCAGAACGGGAGGCAAGTACGAGCAGTACTTC. Translating it yields CASRTGGKYEQYF.

The sample holds one count of this clone. The genes are TRBV27 and TRBJ1-1, with a tentative D call TRBD1 (6 bases). This CDR3 contains 14 residues. V lost 6 bases to trimming and J lost 0 bases, with 11 bases between them. Germline values: CDR1 MNHEY, CDR2 SMNVEV (reference sequence). The CDR3 here is CASSLGQMNTEAFF. The CDR3 nucleotides are TGTGCCAGCAGCCTCGGACAGATGAACACTGAAGCTTTCTTT.

This chain links TRBV6-5 with TRBJ2-1; D is perhaps TRBD2 (6 bases). V lost 5 bases and J lost 8, with 19 bases in between. Germline V CDR1 and CDR2: MNHEY, SVGAGI. The CDR3 is 15 amino acids. CDR3 amino acids: CASSLTRDSSYEQFF. The DNA of the CDR3 is TGTGCCAGCAGTCTAACACGGGACTCATCGTATGAGCAGTTCTTC.

V gene TRBV7-9 combines with J gene TRBJ1-2; 11 nucleotides align to TRBD1. Germline V gives CDR1 SEHNR, CDR2 FQNEAQ (reference sequence). V lost 5 bases to trimming and J lost 3 bases; unmatched junction nucleotides: 5. The CDR3 is 15 amino acids. This chain's CDR3 is CASSEPGQGDYGYTF. The CDR3, as DNA: TGTGCCAGCAGCGAGCCGGGACAGGGGGACTATGGCTACACCTTC.